This T cell receptor beta chain was captured by sequencing in a study of neoadjuvant anti-PD-1 for oral cavity cancer. This clone was seen only once. The data were produced by immunoSEQ multiplex PCR, yet TCRdb's version contains in-frame clones alone and is incomplete. The repertoire holds about 72,000 clones, with around 82% as singletons. Trimming removed 3 bases from V and 6 bases from J, with 9 bases in between. The CDR3 covers 12 residues. Germline loops: CDR1 SGDLS, CDR2 YYNGEE. The material was PBMCs, obtained before nivolumab (anti-PD-1) treatment. This sequence originates from a person aged 35 to 85 with oral cavity squamous cell carcinoma. The V call is TRBV9, the J call TRBJ1-1; a weak D match, TRBD1 (6 bases). The CDR3 protein is CASSARGAEAFF. CDR3 DNA sequence: TGTGCCAGCAGCGCCAGGGGCGCTGAAGCTTTCTTT.